Listed here are 28 T cell receptor beta chains from one sample, sequenced in a study of T-cell reconstitution after alpha-beta-depleted transplantation in children. A TCRbeta library incorporating unique molecular identifiers was prepared. TCRdb ran MiXCR on the PCR reads and lists one entry per CDR3 protein. This table holds 700,000 or so distinct CDR3 sequences, approximately 14% found once. This specimen consisted of PBMCs, obtained before TCRalphabeta/CD19-depleted stem cell transplant. These receptors came from a girl aged 2-10 years with congenital amegakaryocytic thrombocytopenia, due to receive a stem cell transplant.

This clonotype appeared many times. The chain employs TRBV5-6 and TRBJ1-6; a possible D gene is TRBD1 (5 bases). This CDR3 is 16 amino acids long. CDR1 is SGHDT, CDR2 YYEEEE, per germline. V was clipped by 0 bases and J by 9 bases, with 16 bases between them. DNA for the CDR3: TGTGCCAGCAGCTTGGGGAGAAGGGGCGCCTCTTCACCCCTCCACTTT. Translating it yields CASSLGRRGASSPLHF.

V and J are TRBV12-3 or TRBV12-4 and TRBJ2-7, with TRBD1 matching over 8 bases. The CDR3 runs 14 residues. The V segment lost 6 bases and the J segment 1 base; nucleotides outside the gene matches: 5. CDR3 sequence (DNA): TGTGCCAGCAGCAGGGGGCTGCCGTCCTACGAGCAGTACTTC. It codes for CASSRGLPSYEQYF.

The V gene is TRBV2, the J gene TRBJ2-3; TRBD2 matches at 9 bases. Trimming took 8 bases from V and 0 from J; bases not matched to a gene: 3. Per the germline V gene, CDR1 is SNHLY and CDR2 is FYNNEI. The CDR3 is 14 amino acids. For the CDR3, the DNA is TGTGCCAGCCTGGCGGGAGGGAGCACAGATACGCAGTATTTT. Residues: CASLAGGSTDTQYF.

This clonotype has only a few counts. The V gene is TRBV7-3, the J gene TRBJ2-5; 8 bases agree with TRBD1. The CDR3 extends over 16 amino acids. Losses at the gene ends were 4 bases for V and 1 base for J; bases not matched to a gene: 8. CDR1 SGHTA and CDR2 FQGTGA come from the germline V gene. The CDR3 reads CASSSGQGFGQETQYF. For the CDR3, the DNA is TGTGCCAGCAGCTCTGGACAGGGTTTCGGCCAAGAGACCCAGTACTTC.

This clonotype was recorded a few times. CDR3 sequence: CASSLVGGAVVGNTIYF. The CDR3 DNA follows: TGTGCCAGCAGCTTGGTTGGGGGGGCGGTCGTTGGAAACACCATATATTTT. The chain is built from TRBV7-8 and TRBJ1-3; D possibly corresponds to TRBD1 (6 bases). Germline CDR1 SGHVS, CDR2 FQNEAQ. The CDR3 runs to 17 residues. V gave up 3 bases and J gave up 3 bases, with 18 bases separating them.

This clonotype was counted at least ten times. This chain joins TRBV29-1 and TRBJ2-4; D gene unclear. Germline lookup yields CDR1 SQVTM and CDR2 ANQGSEA. The CDR3 sequence is 13 residues long. The V end lost 4 bases, the J end lost 0 bases, and 7 bases lay between the germline ends. CDR3 loop: CSVAQAAKNIQYF. CDR3 DNA sequence: TGCAGCGTTGCTCAGGCAGCCAAAAACATTCAGTACTTC.

This clonotype was counted a few times. The chain uses TRBV28 and TRBJ2-2; D not resolved. With 7 bases removed from V and 9 bases from J, the gap between germline ends came to 12 bases. The CDR3 runs 12 residues. CDR1 MDHEN and CDR2 SYDVKM come from the germline V gene. The CDR3 loop reads CASTSGLRELFF. The DNA for the CDR3 is TGTGCCAGCACTTCAGGTTTGAGGGAGCTGTTTTTT.

This clonotype was seen at least ten times. V usage is TRBV6-4 and J usage is TRBJ2-1, with 9 bases lining up with TRBD1. The CDR3 extends over 18 amino acids. The germline gives CDR1 MRHNA, CDR2 SNTAGT. After removal of 2 bases from V and 4 bases from J, the junction contained 12 bases not matched to a gene. CDR3 nucleotide sequence: TGTGCCAGCAGTGACCTCCAGGGGTCCGGGACAGGGTACAATGAGCAGTTCTTC. It encodes CASSDLQGSGTGYNEQFF.

The rearrangement uses TRBV27 and TRBJ2-7, with 9 bases that match TRBD1. Per the germline V gene, CDR1 is MNHEY and CDR2 is SMNVEV (reference sequence). Trimming cost V 4 bases and J 5 bases; bases outside gene matches: 24. The CDR3 spans 20 residues. CDR3 bases: TGTGCCAGCAGTTCGCACATCTTATACCTGCGTTCGGGACAGGGTAACGAGCAGTACTTC. Translating gives CASSSHILYLRSGQGNEQYF.

This clonotype has at least ten counts. The rearrangement uses TRBV5-1 and TRBJ1-6; TRBD1 aligns across 7 bases. Germline-derived CDR1 and CDR2 are SGHRS and YFSETQ. Germline trimming cut 5 bases from V and 7 bases from J; bases unmatched to any gene: 12. The CDR3 is 16 amino acids. The CDR3: CASRMSRDRQNSPLHF. The CDR3 DNA reads TGCGCCAGCAGGATGTCCCGGGACAGACAAAATTCACCCCTCCACTTT. Combining the CDR3 with reference TRBV5-1 and TRBJ1-6 gives the whole variable domain KAGVTQTPRYLIKTRGQQVTLSCSPISGHRSVSWYQQTPGQGLQFLFEYFSETQRNKGNFPGRFSGRQFSNSRSEMNVSTLELGDSALYLCASRMSRDRQNSPLHFGNGTRLTVT.

This clonotype was seen more than once but under ten times. The J gene is TRBJ2-1, the V gene TRBV20-1; 7 bases align to TRBD2. The germline gives CDR1 DFQATT, CDR2 SNEGSKA (reference sequence). The CDR3 loop spans 13 amino acids. The ends lost 5 bases at V and 6 bases at J; junction bases unmatched: 7. The CDR3 coding sequence is TGCAGTGCTCCAGGACTAGGCCGCAATGAGCAGTTCTTC. Its translation is CSAPGLGRNEQFF.

This clonotype was observed at least ten times. The rearrangement joins TRBV20-1 to TRBJ1-2, with 7 bases matching TRBD1. With V trimmed by 1 base and J by 5 bases, 7 bases remained unmatched. Per germline, CDR1 DFQATT and CDR2 SNEGSKA (reference sequence). The CDR3 is 14 amino acids. CDR3 residues: CSARGQGVWYGYTF. The CDR3 coding sequence is TGCAGTGCTAGAGGTCAGGGGGTTTGGTATGGCTACACCTTC.

The sample holds a few counts of this clonotype. V and J are TRBV14 and TRBJ2-5; D is unclear. From germline, CDR1 is SGHDN and CDR2 FVKESK. V was trimmed by 0 bases and J by 2 bases, leaving 7 bases between them. The CDR3 has 14 amino acids. The CDR3 loop reads CASSQEAIQETQYF. The DNA of the CDR3 is TGTGCCAGCAGCCAAGAGGCGATACAAGAGACCCAGTACTTC.

This clonotype has only a few counts. This sequence joins TRBV7-7 and TRBJ2-3; TRBD1 matches 7 bases. Germline V CDR1 and CDR2: SSHAT, FNYEAQ (reference sequence). The CDR3 loop spans 16 amino acids. Germline trimming cut 3 bases from V and 0 bases from J; bases unmatched to any gene: 6. CDR3 residues: CASSLGLQGSTDTQYF. The CDR3 DNA is TGTGCCAGCAGCTTGGGTTTACAGGGGAGCACAGATACGCAGTATTTT.

This clonotype was counted a few times. The genes are TRBV4-1 and TRBJ2-7; TRBD2 might be the D (7 bases). Trimming stripped 0 bases from V and 4 bases from J, with 22 bases between. The CDR3 extends over 18 amino acids. CDR1 and CDR2 from the germline V gene are MGHRA and YSYEKL. The CDR3 coding sequence is TGCGCCAGCAGCCAAGATCCGGGGGCTAGCGGAGGGGGTTACGAGCAGTACTTC. This sequence encodes CASSQDPGASGGGYEQYF.

This clonotype was counted between two and nine times. The chain recombines TRBV25-1 with TRBJ2-3; D is unresolved. CDR1 is MGHDK and CDR2 is SYGVNS in the germline V gene. The CDR3 is 13 amino acids. The germline V and J ends were trimmed by 3 bases and 4 bases, with 8 bases remaining between them. This chain's CDR3 is CASSDTNSDTQYF. In nucleotides, the CDR3 is TGTGCCAGCAGTGATACTAATTCAGATACGCAGTATTTT.

The chain couples TRBV10-3 to TRBJ2-5; D might be TRBD1 (6 bases). Germline V gives CDR1 ENHRY, CDR2 SYGVKD. Trimming left V 6 bases short and J 5 bases short, with 25 bases between. This CDR3 is built from 17 residues. The CDR3 loop is CAISPTGRGSLGETQYF. For the CDR3, the DNA is TGTGCCATCAGCCCAACAGGGAGAGGGAGTTTGGGGGAGACCCAGTACTTC.

This clonotype was counted at least ten times. This rearrangement joins TRBV20-1 to TRBJ2-3, with TRBD2 as a possible D gene (5 bases). V dropped 5 bases and J dropped 1 base, with 13 bases sitting between them. The germline CDR1 and CDR2 sequences are DFQATT and SNEGSKA (reference sequence). The length of the CDR3 is 14 residues. CDR3 sequence (DNA): TGCAGTGCTCCATACTTCGGGGGCACAGATACGCAGTATTTT. It specifies CSAPYFGGTDTQYF.

This clonotype was picked up a small number of times. The rearrangement links TRBV7-2 to TRBJ2-1; D gene unclear. Trimming left V 4 bases short and J 7 bases short, with 17 bases between. The CDR3 spans 15 residues. Germline V lookup: CDR1 SGHTA, CDR2 FQGNSA. The CDR3 is CASSSTFSIANEQFF. The CDR3 DNA reads TGTGCCAGCAGCTCTACATTTAGCATTGCAAATGAGCAGTTCTTC.

This sequence joins TRBV20-1 and TRBJ2-2, with 7 bases matching TRBD2. Looked up from germline, CDR1 is DFQATT and CDR2 is SNEGSKA (reference sequence). This CDR3 is built from 16 residues. The ends lost 4 bases at V and 6 bases at J; junction bases unmatched: 14. In nucleotides, the CDR3 is TGCAGTGCTACGAGTTATAGCGGGCGTGTCGCCGGGGAGCTGTTTTTT. This encodes CSATSYSGRVAGELFF.

This clonotype was seen a few times. This rearrangement joins TRBV20-1 to TRBJ1-2; the D is unclear. From germline, CDR1 is DFQATT and CDR2 SNEGSKA (reference sequence). The CDR3 length is 13 residues. Trimming left V 0 bases short and J 8 bases short, with 13 bases between. The CDR3 coding sequence is TGCAGTGCTAGAGATCGTGGTGGCGGGGGCTACACCTTC. Protein product: CSARDRGGGGYTF.

The chain is built from TRBV5-1 and TRBJ2-3; D gene ambiguous. CDR1 and CDR2 (germline): SGHRS, YFSETQ. The CDR3 is 15 amino acids. V lost 4 bases and J lost 2, with 14 bases in between. The CDR3 DNA is TGCGCCAGCAGCCCGTGGGGTCCTCCCACAGATACGCAGTATTTT. It codes for CASSPWGPPTDTQYF.

V is TRBV14 and J is TRBJ2-6; D may be TRBD2 (5 bases). Germline loops: CDR1 SGHDN, CDR2 FVKESK. The CDR3 consists of 18 residues. V gave up 4 bases and J gave up 4 bases, with 20 bases separating them. CDR3 DNA: TGTGCCAGCAGCCTATACATCGGAGCCCCGGGAGGGGCCAACGTCCTGACTTTC. Translating it yields CASSLYIGAPGGANVLTF.

This rearrangement joins TRBV20-1 to TRBJ2-3; 8 positions agree with TRBD2. Germline CDR1 DFQATT, CDR2 SNEGSKA (reference sequence). V dropped 3 bases and J dropped 3; count of bases not matched to a gene: 5. This CDR3 is built from 14 residues. The CDR3 is CSASTGGLTDTQYF. CDR3 DNA sequence: TGCAGTGCTAGCACGGGAGGGCTGACAGATACGCAGTATTTT.

This clonotype showed up just a few times. Written as DNA, the CDR3 is TGTGCCAGCAGTTTGAGCGGGAGGGAGGGGTTCTTC. Encoded protein: CASSLSGREGFF. The chain is built from TRBV12-3 or TRBV12-4 and TRBJ2-1, with TRBD2 matching over 10 bases. Trimming removed 3 bases from V and 15 bases from J; junction bases left unmatched: 5. The CDR3 consists of 12 residues.

This chain links TRBV20-1 with TRBJ1-4; the D is unclear. Germline V lookup: CDR1 DFQATT, CDR2 SNEGSKA (reference sequence). V lost 3 bases, J lost 5 bases, and 13 bases lay in between. The CDR3 is made up of 14 amino acids. The CDR3 is CSARDRKRNEKLFF. The CDR3 nucleotides are TGCAGTGCTAGGGACCGCAAGAGGAATGAAAAACTGTTTTTT.

In its sample, this clonotype was seen many times. The chain combines TRBV5-5 with TRBJ2-3; 9 nucleotides agree with TRBD2. Germline V CDR1 and CDR2: SGHKS, YYEKEE (reference sequence). CDR3 length: 15 amino acids. Trimming cost V 4 bases and J 4 bases; bases outside gene matches: 7. The CDR3 nucleotides read TGTGCCAGCAGCCTGGGGGCGGGAGGGCCAGATACGCAGTATTTT. It codes for CASSLGAGGPDTQYF. Using reference TRBV5-5 and TRBJ2-3 for the parts outside the CDR3, the full variable domain is DAGVTQSPTHLIKTRGQQVTLRCSPISGHKSVSWYQQVLGQGPQFIFQYYEKEERGRGNFPDRFSARQFPNYSSELNVNALLLGDSALYLCASSLGAGGPDTQYFGPGTRLTVL.

This clonotype occurred many times. This sequence joins TRBV5-1 and TRBJ1-1; 8 bases match TRBD1. Per the germline V gene, CDR1 is SGHRS and CDR2 is YFSETQ. CDR3 length: 18 residues. The V segment lost 1 base and the J segment 4 bases; nucleotides outside the gene matches: 15. The CDR3 here is CASSLSKQGAPGGTEAFF. The CDR3 bases are TGCGCCAGCAGCTTGAGTAAGCAGGGGGCGCCCGGCGGCACTGAAGCTTTCTTT.